Below, one T cell receptor beta chain is given with its context. The data stem from a study of cytomegalovirus exposure and HLA in healthy donors. V lost 5 bases, J lost 5 bases, and 16 bases lay in between. This CDR3 contains 15 residues. Germline values: CDR1 SGHTA, CDR2 FQGTGA. Clones were read by immunoSEQ multiplex PCR, and TCRdb kept only the in-frame ones, dropping some. The data contain about 200,000 clones, around four fifths of them singletons. The chain employs TRBV7-3 and TRBJ2-1, with a weak D call TRBD1 (6 bases). The sequence derives from a woman in her late teens or twenties in good health and CMV-seronegative. The specimen was PBMCs. The CDR3 sequence is CASSPGTNFNNEQFF. The DNA for the CDR3 is TGTGCCAGCAGCCCGGGGACAAACTTCAACAATGAGCAGTTCTTC.